This T cell receptor beta chain is drawn from a study of Graves' ophthalmopathy and Graves' hyperthyroidism. Transcripts of RNA were the source for amplifying TCR beta CDR3 regions. In the first round, RT-PCR was carried out with HTBI primers, and a multiplex PCR formed the second round. A single record per CDR3 protein comes from TCRdb applying MiXCR to the multiplex PCR reads. The table shows under 350,000 distinct CDR3 sequences, with roughly a sixth occurring only once. V lost 3 bases, J lost 9 bases, and 4 bases stayed unmatched. CDR3 length: 15 residues. CDR1 and CDR2 (germline): LGHNA, YNFKEQ. This TCR derives from an adult man with Graves' ophthalmopathy. The J gene is TRBJ2-2, the V gene TRBV4-2; 13 positions agree with TRBD2. Sequences were obtained from peripheral blood. CDR3 bases: TGTGCCAGCAGCCAGGGGACTAGCGGGGAGAGGGAGCTGTTTTTT. Translated: CASSQGTSGERELFF.